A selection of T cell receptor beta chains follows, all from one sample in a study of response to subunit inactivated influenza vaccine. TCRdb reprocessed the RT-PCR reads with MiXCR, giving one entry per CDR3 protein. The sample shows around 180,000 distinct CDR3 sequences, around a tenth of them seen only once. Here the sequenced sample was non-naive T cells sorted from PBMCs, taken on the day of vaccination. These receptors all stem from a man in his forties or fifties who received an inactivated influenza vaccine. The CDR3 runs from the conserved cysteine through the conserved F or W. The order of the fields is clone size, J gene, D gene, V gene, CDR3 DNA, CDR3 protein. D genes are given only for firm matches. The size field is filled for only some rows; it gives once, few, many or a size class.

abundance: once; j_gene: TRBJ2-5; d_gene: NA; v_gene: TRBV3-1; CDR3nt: TGTGCCAGCAGCCAAGATTGGGGGTTGGAGACCCAGTACTTC; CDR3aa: CASSQDWGLETQYF
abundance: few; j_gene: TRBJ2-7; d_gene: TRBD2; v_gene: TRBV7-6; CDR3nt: TGTGCCAGCAGCCCCGGACTAGCAGCGCCCAGGGAGCAGTACTTC; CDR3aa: CASSPGLAAPREQYF
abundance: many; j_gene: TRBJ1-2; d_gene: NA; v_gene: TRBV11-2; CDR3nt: TGTGCCAGCAGCTTGTACAGGGTCGGCTATGGCTACACCTTC; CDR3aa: CASSLYRVGYGYTF
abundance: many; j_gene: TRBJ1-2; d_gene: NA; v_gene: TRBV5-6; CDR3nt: TGTGCCAGCAGCTTACAGGGCTACTATGGCTACACCTTC; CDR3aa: CASSLQGYYGYTF
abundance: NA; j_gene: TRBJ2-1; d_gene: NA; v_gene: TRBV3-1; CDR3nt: TGTGCCAGCAGCCAAGATTGGAATGAGCAGTTCTTC; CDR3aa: CASSQDWNEQFF
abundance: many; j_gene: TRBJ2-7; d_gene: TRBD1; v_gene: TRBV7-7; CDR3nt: TGTGCTAGCAGCAGGACAGGGTTTGACGAGCAGTACTTC; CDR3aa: CASSRTGFDEQYF
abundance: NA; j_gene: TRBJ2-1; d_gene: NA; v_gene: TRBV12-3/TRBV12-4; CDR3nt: TGTGCCAGCGATCCCGACGGAGATTACAATGAGCAGTTCTTC; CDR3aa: CASDPDGDYNEQFF
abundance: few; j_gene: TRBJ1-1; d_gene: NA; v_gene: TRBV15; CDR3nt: TGTGCCACCAGCAGAGATCGAGGAGGGAACACTGAAGCTTTCTTT; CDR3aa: CATSRDRGGNTEAFF
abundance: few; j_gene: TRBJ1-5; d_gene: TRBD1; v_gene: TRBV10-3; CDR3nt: TGTGCCATCAGTGAGGGGACAGGGAAAGGACAGCCCCAGCATTTT; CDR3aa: CAISEGTGKGQPQHF
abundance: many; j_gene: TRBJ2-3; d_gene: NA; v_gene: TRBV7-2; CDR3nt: TGTGCCAGCAGCCCTTTTCGGACAGCCACAGATACGCAGTATTTT; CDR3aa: CASSPFRTATDTQYF
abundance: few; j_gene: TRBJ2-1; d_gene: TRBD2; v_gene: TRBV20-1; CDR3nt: TGCAGTGCTAGAGTTCCAGCGGGGTCCTACAATGAGCAGTTCTTC; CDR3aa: CSARVPAGSYNEQFF
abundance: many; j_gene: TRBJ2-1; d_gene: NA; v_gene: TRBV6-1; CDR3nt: TGTGCCAGCAGTGAACGTTGGAGCTCCGGGGGTGATGAGCAGTTCTTC; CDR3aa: CASSERWSSGGDEQFF
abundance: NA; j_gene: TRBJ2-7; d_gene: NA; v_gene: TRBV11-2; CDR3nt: TGTGCCAGCACCATACCGGCAGTATCCGAGCAGTACTTC; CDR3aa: CASTIPAVSEQYF
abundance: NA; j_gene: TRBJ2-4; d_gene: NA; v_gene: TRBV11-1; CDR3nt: TGTGCCAGCAGCTTAGAACTCTCGGCACCGGACATTCAGTACTTC; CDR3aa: CASSLELSAPDIQYF
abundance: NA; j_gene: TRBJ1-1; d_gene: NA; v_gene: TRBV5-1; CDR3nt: TGCGCCAGCAGCTTCAGGGATTACAGCACTGCAGCTTTCTTT; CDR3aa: CASSFRDYSTAAFF
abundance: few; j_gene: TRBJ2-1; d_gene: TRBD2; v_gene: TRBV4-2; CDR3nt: TGTGCCAGCAGCCTTCCGGGAAGCGGGGGGGCGTATGAGCAGTTCTTC; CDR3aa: CASSLPGSGGAYEQFF
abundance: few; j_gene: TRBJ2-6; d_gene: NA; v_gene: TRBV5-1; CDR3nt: TGCGCCAGCAGCTTAGGAGAACAGGGTACCGGGGCCAACGTCCTGACTTTC; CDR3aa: CASSLGEQGTGANVLTF
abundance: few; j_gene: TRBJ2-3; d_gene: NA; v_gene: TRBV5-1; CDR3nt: TGCGCCAGCAGTCCTTTTTTGGACAGTATGGGTACGCAGTATTTT; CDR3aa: CASSPFLDSMGTQYF
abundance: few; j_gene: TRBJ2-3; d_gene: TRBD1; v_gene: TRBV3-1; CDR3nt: TGTGCCAGCAGCCAAGGGACAGGGGGGGTCACAGATACGCAGTATTTT; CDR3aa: CASSQGTGGVTDTQYF
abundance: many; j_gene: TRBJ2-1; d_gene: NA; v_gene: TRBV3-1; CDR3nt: TGTGCCAGCAGCCAAGAGCTAGCGAGCCGGGTAAATGAGCAGTTCTTC; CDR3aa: CASSQELASRVNEQFF
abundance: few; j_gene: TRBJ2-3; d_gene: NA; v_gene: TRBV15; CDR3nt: TGTGCCACCAGCAGAGATAGGGGGAGGAATACGCAGTATTTT; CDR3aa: CATSRDRGRNTQYF
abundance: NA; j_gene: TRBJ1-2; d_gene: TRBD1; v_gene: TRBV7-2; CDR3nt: TGTGCCAGCAGCTGGGGGGGTTCAGGGGGAAGGTATGGCTACACCTTC; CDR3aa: CASSWGGSGGRYGYTF
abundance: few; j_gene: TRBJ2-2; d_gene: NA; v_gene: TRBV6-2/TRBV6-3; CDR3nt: TGTGCCAGCAGTTATACGTGGGAGATTGACGGGGAGCTGTTTTTT; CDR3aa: CASSYTWEIDGELFF
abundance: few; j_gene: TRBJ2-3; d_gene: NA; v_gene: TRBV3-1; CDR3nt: TGTGCCAGCAGCCAATCCAGGGGGGGGACAGATACGCAGTATTTT; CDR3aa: CASSQSRGGTDTQYF
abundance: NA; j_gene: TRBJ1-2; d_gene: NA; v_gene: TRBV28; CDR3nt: TGTGCCAGCAGTTTATGGGGCAGAGACTATGGCTACACCTTC; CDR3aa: CASSLWGRDYGYTF
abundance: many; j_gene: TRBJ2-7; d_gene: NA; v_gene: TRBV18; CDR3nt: TGTGCCAGCTCACCACCGAGACCCAACTACGAGCAGTACTTC; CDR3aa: CASSPPRPNYEQYF
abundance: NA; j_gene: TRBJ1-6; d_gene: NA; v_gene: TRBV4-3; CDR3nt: TGCGCCAGCAGCCCGGAGGGGAGTTCTTATAATTCACCCCTCCACTTT; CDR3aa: CASSPEGSSYNSPLHF
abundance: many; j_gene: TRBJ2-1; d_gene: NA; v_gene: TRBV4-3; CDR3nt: TGCGCCAGCAGCCAAGGGGGGACTTCTCTCACTAATGAGCAGTTCTTC; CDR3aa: CASSQGGTSLTNEQFF
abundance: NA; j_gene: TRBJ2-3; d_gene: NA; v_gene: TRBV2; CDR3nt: TGTGCCAGCAGTGAAATGGGGGCAATAGCAGATACGCAGTATTTT; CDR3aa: CASSEMGAIADTQYF
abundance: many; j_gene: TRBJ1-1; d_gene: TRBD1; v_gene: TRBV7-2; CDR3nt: TGTGCCAGCAGCTTTCGGGACAGGACGAGGGTAGCTTTCTTT; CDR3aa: CASSFRDRTRVAFF
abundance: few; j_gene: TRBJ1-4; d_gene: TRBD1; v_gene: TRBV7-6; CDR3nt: TGTGCCAGCAGCTTTGGGACAGGGGGATATGAAAAACTGTTTTTT; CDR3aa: CASSFGTGGYEKLFF
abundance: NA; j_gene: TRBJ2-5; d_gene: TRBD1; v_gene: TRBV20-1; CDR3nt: TGCAGTGCTAACCGGGACAGGGGCCACCAAGAGACCCAGTACTTC; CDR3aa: CSANRDRGHQETQYF
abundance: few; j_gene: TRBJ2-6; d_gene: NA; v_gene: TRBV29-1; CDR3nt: TGCAGCGCCGAGGGGGGTAGCGGGGCCAACGTCCTGACTTTC; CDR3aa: CSAEGGSGANVLTF
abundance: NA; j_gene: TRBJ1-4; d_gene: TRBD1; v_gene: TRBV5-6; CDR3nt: TGTGCCAGGAGCTTCGGGACAGGGGTCGAAAAACTGTTTTTT; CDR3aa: CARSFGTGVEKLFF
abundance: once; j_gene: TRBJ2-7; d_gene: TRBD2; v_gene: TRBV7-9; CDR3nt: TGTGCCAGCAGCTCGCAGACTAGCGTCCCCTACGAGCAGTACTTC; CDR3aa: CASSSQTSVPYEQYF
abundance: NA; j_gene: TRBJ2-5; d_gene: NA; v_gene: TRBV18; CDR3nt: TGTGCCAGCTCACCGAGGACAGTTGAAGACCAGTACTTC; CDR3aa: CASSPRTVEDQYF
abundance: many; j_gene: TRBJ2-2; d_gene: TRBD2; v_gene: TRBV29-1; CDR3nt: TGCAGCGTGGGGGCCGGGACTAGCCACACCGGGGAGCTGTTTTTT; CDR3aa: CSVGAGTSHTGELFF
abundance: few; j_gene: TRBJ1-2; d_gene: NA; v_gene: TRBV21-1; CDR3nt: TGTGCCAGCAGCATTGCAGATGACTATGGCTACACCTTC; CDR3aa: CASSIADDYGYTF
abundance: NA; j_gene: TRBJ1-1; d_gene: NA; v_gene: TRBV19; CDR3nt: TGTGCCAGTAGTATATGGGGGACCAGTGAAGCTTTCTTT; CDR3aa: CASSIWGTSEAFF
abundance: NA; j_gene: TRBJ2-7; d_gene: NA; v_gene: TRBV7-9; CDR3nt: TGTGCCAGCAGCTTATTCACCGCCACCGAGCAGTACTTC; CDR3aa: CASSLFTATEQYF